This T cell receptor beta chain was obtained from a study of blood T cell repertoires in COVID-19. About the study: Donors in the United States, Italy and Spain gave samples during acute or convalescent COVID-19.

This clone has just one count. The CDR3 runs to 15 residues. From germline, CDR1 is MNHEY and CDR2 SVGAGI. Between the trimmed V and J ends, which lost 6 bases and 5 bases, there was a span of 17 bases. Enrolment of Seattle patients took place during active infection, and they were followed longitudinally. In the source study's methods: Reference gene primer amplification gave estimated nucleated cell counts. This table comes from immunoSEQ multiplex PCR, and its TCRdb copy is limited to in-frame clones, with some not included. From that table come the V and J calls and clone size; the DNA was used to work out D and trimming. The table records 100,000 to 150,000 clones, 80% to 95% of them present only once.

The V call is TRBV6-5, the J call TRBJ1-5; TRBD1 is a possible D gene (5 bases). The sample consisted of peripheral blood. The TCR sequence derives from a man over 45 with COVID-19, enrolled during active disease. CDR3 region: CASRTDTAPDQPQHF. In DNA, the CDR3 is TGTGCCAGCAGGACGGACACCGCCCCTGATCAGCCCCAGCATTTT.